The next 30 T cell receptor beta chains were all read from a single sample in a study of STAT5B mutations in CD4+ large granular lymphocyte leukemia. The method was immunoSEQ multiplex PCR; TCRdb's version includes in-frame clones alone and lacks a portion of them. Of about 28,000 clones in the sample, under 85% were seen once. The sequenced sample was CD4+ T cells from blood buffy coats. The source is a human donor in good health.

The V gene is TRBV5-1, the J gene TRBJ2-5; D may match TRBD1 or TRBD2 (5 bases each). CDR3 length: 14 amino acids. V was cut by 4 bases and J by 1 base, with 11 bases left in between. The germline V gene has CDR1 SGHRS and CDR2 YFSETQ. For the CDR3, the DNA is TGCGCCAGCAGCACGTCTGGGGGCCAAGAGACCCAGTACTTC. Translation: CASSTSGGQETQYF.

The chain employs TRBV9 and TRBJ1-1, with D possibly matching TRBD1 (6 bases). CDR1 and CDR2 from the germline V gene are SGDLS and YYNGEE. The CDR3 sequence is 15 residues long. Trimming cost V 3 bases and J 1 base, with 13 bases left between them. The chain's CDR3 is CASSASGERNTEAFF. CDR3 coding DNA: TGTGCCAGCAGCGCCTCAGGGGAAAGGAACACTGAAGCTTTCTTT. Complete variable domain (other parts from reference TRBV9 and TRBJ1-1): DSGVTQTPKHLITATGQRVTLRCSPRSGDLSVYWYQQSLDQGLQFLIQYYNGEERAKGNILERFSAQQFPDLHSELNLSSLELGDSALYFCASSASGERNTEAFFGQGTRLTVV.

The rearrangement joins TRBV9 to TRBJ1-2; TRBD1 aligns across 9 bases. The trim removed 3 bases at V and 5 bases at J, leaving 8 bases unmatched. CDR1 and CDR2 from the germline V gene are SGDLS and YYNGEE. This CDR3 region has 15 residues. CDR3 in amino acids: CASSGRDRAGYGYTF. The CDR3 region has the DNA TGTGCCAGCAGCGGGAGGGACAGGGCAGGATATGGCTACACCTTC.

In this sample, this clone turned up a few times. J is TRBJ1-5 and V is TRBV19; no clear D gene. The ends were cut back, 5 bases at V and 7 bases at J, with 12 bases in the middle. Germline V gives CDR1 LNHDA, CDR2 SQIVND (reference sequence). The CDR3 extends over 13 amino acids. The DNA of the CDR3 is TGTGCCAGTAGTTCCCGACTGTCCCAGCCCCAGCATTTT. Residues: CASSSRLSQPQHF. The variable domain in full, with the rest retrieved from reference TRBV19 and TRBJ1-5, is DGGITQSPKYLFRKEGQNVTLSCEQNLNHDAMYWYRQDPGQGLRLIYYSQIVNDFQKGDIAEGYSVSREKKESFPLTVTSAQKNPTAFYLCASSSRLSQPQHFGDGTRLSIL.

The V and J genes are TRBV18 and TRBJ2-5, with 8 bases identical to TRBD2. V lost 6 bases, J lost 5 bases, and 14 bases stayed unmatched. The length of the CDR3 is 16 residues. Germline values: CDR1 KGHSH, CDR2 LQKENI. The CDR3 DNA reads TGTGCCAGCTCGCAGACTAGCGCATCAGGGACGGAGACCCAGTACTTC. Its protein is CASSQTSASGTETQYF.

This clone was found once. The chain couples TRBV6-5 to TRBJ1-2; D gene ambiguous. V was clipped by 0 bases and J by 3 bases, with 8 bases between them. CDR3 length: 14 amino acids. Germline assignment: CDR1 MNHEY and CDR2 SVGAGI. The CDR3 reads CASSYSHSYYGYTF. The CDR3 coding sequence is TGTGCCAGCAGTTACTCGCACAGCTACTATGGCTACACCTTC.

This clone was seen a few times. The CDR3 DNA reads as TGTGCCAGTACTAAGAGGGGGGCAGGCAACGAAAAACTGTTTTTT. Amino acids: CASTKRGAGNEKLFF. The rearrangement joins TRBV19 to TRBJ1-4; tentative D call: TRBD1 (6 bases). Between the trimmed V and J ends, which lost 7 bases and 8 bases, there was a span of 20 bases. In germline, CDR1 is LNHDA, CDR2 SQIVND (reference sequence). The CDR3 has 15 residues.

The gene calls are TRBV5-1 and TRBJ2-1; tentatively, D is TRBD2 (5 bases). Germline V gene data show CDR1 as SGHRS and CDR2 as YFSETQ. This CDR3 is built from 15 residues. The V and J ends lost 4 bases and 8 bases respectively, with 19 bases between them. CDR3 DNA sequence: TGCGCCAGCAGCCAGATCCGGGGAGCCGGTCATGAGCAGTTCTTC. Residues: CASSQIRGAGHEQFF.

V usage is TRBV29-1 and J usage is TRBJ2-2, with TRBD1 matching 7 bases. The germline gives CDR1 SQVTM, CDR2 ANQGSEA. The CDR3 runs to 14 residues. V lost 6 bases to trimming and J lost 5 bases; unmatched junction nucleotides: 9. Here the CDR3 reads CSVQRTGVTGELFF. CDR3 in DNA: TGCAGCGTACAGAGGACAGGAGTTACCGGGGAGCTGTTTTTT.

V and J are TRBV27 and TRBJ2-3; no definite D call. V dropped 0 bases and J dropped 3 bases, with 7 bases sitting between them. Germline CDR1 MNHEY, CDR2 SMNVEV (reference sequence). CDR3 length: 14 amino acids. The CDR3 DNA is TGTGCCAGCAGTTTATCGAGTCCTACAGATACGCAGTATTTT. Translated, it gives CASSLSSPTDTQYF.

This CDR3 reads CASSLKWGGRETQYF. CDR3 nucleotide sequence: TGTGCCAGCAGCTTAAAGTGGGGGGGCCGGGAGACCCAGTACTTC. The genes are TRBV7-6 and TRBJ2-5; possible D gene TRBD2, 7 bases. Trimming removed 2 bases from V and 5 bases from J, with 15 bases in between. The V gene's germline CDR1 is SGHVS and CDR2 FNYEAQ. The CDR3 spans 15 residues.

In DNA, the CDR3 is TGTGCCAGCAGCTTAGTGGGGGCAGATACGCAGTATTTT. This translates into CASSLVGADTQYF. The chain carries TRBV7-6 and TRBJ2-3; D may correspond to TRBD1 or TRBD2 (5 bases each). The ends were cut back, 1 base at V and 4 bases at J, with 6 bases in the middle. The CDR3 sequence is 13 residues long. CDR1 and CDR2 (germline): SGHVS, FNYEAQ.

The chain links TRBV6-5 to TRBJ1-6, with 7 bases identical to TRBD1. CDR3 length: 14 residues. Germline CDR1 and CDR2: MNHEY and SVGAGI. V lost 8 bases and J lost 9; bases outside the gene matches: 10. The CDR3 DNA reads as TGTGCCAGCTGTTCCGGGACAGAGGGTTCACCCCTCCACTTT. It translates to CASCSGTEGSPLHF.

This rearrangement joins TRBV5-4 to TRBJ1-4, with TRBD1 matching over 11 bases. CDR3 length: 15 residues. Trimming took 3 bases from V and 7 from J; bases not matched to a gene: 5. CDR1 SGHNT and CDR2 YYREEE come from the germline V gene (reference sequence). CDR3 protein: CASSWGTGGSEKLFF. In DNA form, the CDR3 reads TGTGCCAGCAGCTGGGGGACAGGGGGTAGTGAAAAACTGTTTTTT.

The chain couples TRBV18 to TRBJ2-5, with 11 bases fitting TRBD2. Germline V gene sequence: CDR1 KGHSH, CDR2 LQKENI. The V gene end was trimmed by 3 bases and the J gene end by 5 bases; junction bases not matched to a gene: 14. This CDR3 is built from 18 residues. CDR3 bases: TGTGCCAGCTCACCGACGCGGCTAGCGGGGGGCCGGTGGGAGACCCAGTACTTC. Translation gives CASSPTRLAGGRWETQYF.

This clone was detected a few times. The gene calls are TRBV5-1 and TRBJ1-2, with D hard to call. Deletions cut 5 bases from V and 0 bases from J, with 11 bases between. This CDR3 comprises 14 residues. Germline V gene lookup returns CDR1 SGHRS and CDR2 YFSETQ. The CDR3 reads CASRDGRANYGYTF. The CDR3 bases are TGCGCCAGCAGGGACGGCCGAGCTAACTATGGCTACACCTTC.

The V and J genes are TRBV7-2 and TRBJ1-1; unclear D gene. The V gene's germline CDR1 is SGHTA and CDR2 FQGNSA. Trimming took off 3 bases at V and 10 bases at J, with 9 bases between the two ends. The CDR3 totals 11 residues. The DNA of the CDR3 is TGTGCCAGCAGCTTCGCAAAACGAGCTTTCTTT. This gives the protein CASSFAKRAFF.

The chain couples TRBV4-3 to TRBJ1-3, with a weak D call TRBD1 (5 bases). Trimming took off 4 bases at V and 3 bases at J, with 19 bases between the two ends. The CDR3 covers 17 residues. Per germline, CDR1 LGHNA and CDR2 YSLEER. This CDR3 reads CASSRIGGTASGNTIYF. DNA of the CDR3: TGCGCCAGCAGCCGAATCGGAGGGACGGCCAGTGGAAACACCATATATTTT.

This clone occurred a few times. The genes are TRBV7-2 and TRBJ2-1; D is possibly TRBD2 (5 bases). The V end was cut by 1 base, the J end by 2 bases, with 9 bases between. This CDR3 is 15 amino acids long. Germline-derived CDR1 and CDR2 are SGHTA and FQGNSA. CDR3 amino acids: CASSLGGSAYNEQFF. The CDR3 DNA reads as TGTGCCAGCAGCTTAGGAGGTAGCGCCTACAATGAGCAGTTCTTC.

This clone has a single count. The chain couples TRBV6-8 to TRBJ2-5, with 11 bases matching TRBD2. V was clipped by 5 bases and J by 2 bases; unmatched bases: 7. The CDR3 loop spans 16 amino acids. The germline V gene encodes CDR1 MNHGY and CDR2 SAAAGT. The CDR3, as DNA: TGTGCCAGCAGTCGATTAGCGGGGGGGATTCAAGAGACCCAGTACTTC. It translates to CASSRLAGGIQETQYF.

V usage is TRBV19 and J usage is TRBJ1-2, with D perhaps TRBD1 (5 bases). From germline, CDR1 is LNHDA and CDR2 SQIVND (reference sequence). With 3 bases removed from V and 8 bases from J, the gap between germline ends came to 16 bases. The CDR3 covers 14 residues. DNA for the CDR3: TGTGCCAGTAGTATGGATTGGAGGGGAGAGGGCTACACCTTC. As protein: CASSMDWRGEGYTF.

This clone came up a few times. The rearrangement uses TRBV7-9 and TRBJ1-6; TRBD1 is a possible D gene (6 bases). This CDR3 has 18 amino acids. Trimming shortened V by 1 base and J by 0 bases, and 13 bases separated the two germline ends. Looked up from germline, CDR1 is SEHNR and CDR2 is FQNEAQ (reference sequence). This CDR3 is CASSLDQGPSSYNSPLHF. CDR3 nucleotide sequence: TGTGCCAGCAGCTTAGACCAGGGGCCGAGCTCCTATAATTCACCCCTCCACTTT.

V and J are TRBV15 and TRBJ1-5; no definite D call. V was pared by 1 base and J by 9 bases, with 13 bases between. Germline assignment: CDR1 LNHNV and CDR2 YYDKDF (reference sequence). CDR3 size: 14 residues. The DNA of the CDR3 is TGTGCCACCAGCAGAGCCGATCCCGACCGGCCCCAGCATTTT. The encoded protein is CATSRADPDRPQHF.

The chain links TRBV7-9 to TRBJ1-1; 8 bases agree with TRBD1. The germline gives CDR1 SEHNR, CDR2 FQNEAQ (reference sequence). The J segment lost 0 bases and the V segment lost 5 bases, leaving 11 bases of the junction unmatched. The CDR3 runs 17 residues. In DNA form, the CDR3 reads TGTGCCAGCAGCAGAAGCCAGGGGGCGAACTTGAACACTGAAGCTTTCTTT. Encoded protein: CASSRSQGANLNTEAFF.

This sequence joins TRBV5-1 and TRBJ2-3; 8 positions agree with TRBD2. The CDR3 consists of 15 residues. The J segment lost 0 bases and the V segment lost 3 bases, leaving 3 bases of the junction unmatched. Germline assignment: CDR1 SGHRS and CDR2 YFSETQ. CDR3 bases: TGCGCCAGCAGCTCTAGCGGGCCTAGCACAGATACGCAGTATTTT. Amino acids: CASSSSGPSTDTQYF.

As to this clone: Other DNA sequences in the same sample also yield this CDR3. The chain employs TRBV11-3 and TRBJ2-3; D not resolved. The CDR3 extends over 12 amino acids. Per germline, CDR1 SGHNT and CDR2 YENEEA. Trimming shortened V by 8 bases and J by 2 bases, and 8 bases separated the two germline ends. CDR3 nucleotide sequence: TGTGCCAGCTCCCTATCCACAGATACGCAGTATTTT. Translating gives CASSLSTDTQYF. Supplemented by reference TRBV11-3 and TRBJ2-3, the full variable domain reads EAGVVQSPRYKIIEKKQPVAFWCNPISGHNTLYWYLQNLGQGPELLIRYENEEAVDDSQLPKDRFSAERLKGVDSTLKIQPAELGDSAVYLCASSLSTDTQYFGPGTRLTVL.

The CDR3 loop is CASSITPGQGYGYTF. For the CDR3, the DNA is TGTGCCAGTAGTATCACTCCGGGACAGGGCTATGGCTACACCTTC. This chain joins TRBV19 and TRBJ1-2; TRBD1 matches 9 bases. The J segment lost 4 bases and the V segment lost 3 bases, leaving 6 bases of the junction unmatched. Germline CDR1 LNHDA, CDR2 SQIVND (reference sequence). The CDR3 extends over 15 amino acids.

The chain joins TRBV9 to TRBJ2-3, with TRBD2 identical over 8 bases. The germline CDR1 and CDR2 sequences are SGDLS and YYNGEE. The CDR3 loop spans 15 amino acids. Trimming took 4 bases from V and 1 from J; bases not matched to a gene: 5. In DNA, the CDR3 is TGTGCCAGCAGCCCCCCCGGGGGGGGCACAGATACGCAGTATTTT. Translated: CASSPPGGGTDTQYF. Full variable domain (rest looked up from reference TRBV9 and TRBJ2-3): DSGVTQTPKHLITATGQRVTLRCSPRSGDLSVYWYQQSLDQGLQFLIQYYNGEERAKGNILERFSAQQFPDLHSELNLSSLELGDSALYFCASSPPGGGTDTQYFGPGTRLTVL.

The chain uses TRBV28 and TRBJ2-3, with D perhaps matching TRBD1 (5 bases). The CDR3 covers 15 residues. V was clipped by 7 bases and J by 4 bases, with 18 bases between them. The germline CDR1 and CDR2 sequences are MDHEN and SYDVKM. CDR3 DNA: TGTGCCAGCATCCCTCGACAGTACTTTGCAGATACGCAGTATTTT. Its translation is CASIPRQYFADTQYF.

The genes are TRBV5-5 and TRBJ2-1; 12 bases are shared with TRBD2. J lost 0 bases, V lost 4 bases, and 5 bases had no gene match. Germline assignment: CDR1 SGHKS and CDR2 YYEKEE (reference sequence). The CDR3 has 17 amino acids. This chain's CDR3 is CASSRLAGDSSYNEQFF. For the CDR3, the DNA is TGTGCCAGCAGCAGACTAGCGGGGGACTCCTCCTACAATGAGCAGTTCTTC.